These 24 T cell receptor beta chains came from one sample sequenced in a study of T cell repertoires in cytomegalovirus infection. MiXCR, run by TCRdb on the reads, gives a single entry per CDR3 protein. The sample lists roughly 640,000 distinct CDR3 sequences, approximately 24% occurring once. Sequencing used CD8+ T cells from PBMCs. These receptors were taken from a human donor in good health (CMV status not recorded). Some clones in this sample may be carry-over from other donors' samples.

This clonotype has only a few counts. J is TRBJ2-1 and V is TRBV7-3; TRBD2 aligns across 8 bases. The CDR3 runs 16 residues. CDR1 and CDR2 from the germline V gene are SGHTA and FQGTGA. Losses at the gene ends were 5 bases for V and 2 bases for J; bases not matched to a gene: 8. The CDR3 nucleotides read TGTGCCAGCAGCGACGGGCGAGCGGGGGCCTACAATGAGCAGTTCTTC. Encoded protein: CASSDGRAGAYNEQFF.

The table lists this clonotype with a few counts. The rearrangement uses TRBV11-3 and TRBJ2-1, with D possibly being TRBD2 (5 bases). The CDR3 consists of 14 residues. The germline gives CDR1 SGHNT, CDR2 YENEEA. The V and J ends lost 2 bases and 9 bases respectively, with 14 bases between them. The CDR3 here is CASSLSGPAGEQFF. For the CDR3, the DNA is TGTGCCAGCAGCTTAAGCGGTCCCGCGGGTGAGCAGTTCTTC.

The rearrangement joins TRBV29-1 to TRBJ1-1; D gene uncertain. V shed 5 bases and J shed 1 base, with 14 bases lying between them. Germline V gives CDR1 SQVTM, CDR2 ANQGSEA. This CDR3 has 14 residues. As DNA, the CDR3 is TGCAGCGTTTCGGGGAACCCCAGGAACACTGAAGCTTTCTTT. It specifies CSVSGNPRNTEAFF.

V usage is TRBV4-2 and J usage is TRBJ1-1; D may be TRBD1 (6 bases). Germline V CDR1 and CDR2: LGHNA, YNFKEQ. The length of the CDR3 is 15 residues. Trimming removed 2 bases from V and 1 base from J, with 11 bases in between. The CDR3 DNA reads as TGTGCCAGCAGCCAACCCAGGGGTCAGAACACTGAAGCTTTCTTT. It encodes CASSQPRGQNTEAFF.

This clonotype was detected only a few times. This rearrangement joins TRBV2 to TRBJ1-2; D unclear. This CDR3 contains 11 residues. The germline gives CDR1 SNHLY, CDR2 FYNNEI. The V gene lost 3 bases and the J gene lost 6 bases, with 5 bases spanning the gap. This CDR3 reads CASSETDGYTF. CDR3 nucleotide sequence: TGTGCCAGCAGTGAGACGGATGGCTACACCTTC.

A note on this clonotype: This may come from a read error, since a much larger clone is one base off. This chain uses TRBV7-2 with TRBJ2-7; D is unclear. CDR1 and CDR2 (germline): SGHTA, FQGNSA. CDR3 length: 13 residues. The CDR3 nucleotides read TGTGCCAACAGCCTCACCCTATCTGCTGAGCAGTACGTC. Its protein product is CANSLTLSAEQYV.

On this clonotype itself: This may be a read error, as it is one base from a much larger clone. This chain uses TRBV7-6 with TRBJ2-7; D not resolved. Germline V gives CDR1 SGHVS, CDR2 FNYEAQ. The V and J ends lost 5 bases and 0 bases respectively, with 14 bases between them. CDR3 length: 15 residues. The CDR3 here is CASSRVEESSYEQYF. DNA for the CDR3: TGTGCCAGCAGCCGCGTCGAGGAGAGCTCCTACGAGCAGTACTTC.

This clonotype was seen ten or more times. This rearrangement joins TRBV7-6 to TRBJ2-1; TRBD1 matches 7 bases. There are 14 residues in the CDR3. The J segment lost 12 bases and the V segment lost 6 bases, leaving 14 bases of the junction unmatched. Germline values: CDR1 SGHVS, CDR2 FNYEAQ. The CDR3: CASSSDRAALGQFF. The CDR3 DNA reads TGTGCCAGCAGTTCCGACAGGGCGGCCCTTGGGCAGTTCTTC.

The table lists this clonotype with a few counts. The chain employs TRBV6-4 and TRBJ2-3, with 7 bases matching TRBD1. Germline CDR1 reads MRHNA; CDR2 reads SNTAGT. This CDR3 has 14 residues. The V segment lost 3 bases and the J segment 5 bases; nucleotides outside the gene matches: 5. CDR3 sequence: CASSERGPIDTQYF. The CDR3 nucleotides read TGTGCCAGCAGTGAGAGGGGGCCAATAGATACGCAGTATTTT.

The sample holds many counts of this clonotype. V usage is TRBV7-3 and J usage is TRBJ2-1; unclear D gene. CDR3 length equals 15 residues. V lost 0 bases, J lost 5 bases, and 11 bases lay in between. Germline V gene lookup returns CDR1 SGHTA and CDR2 FQGTGA. The CDR3 bases are TGTGCCAGCAGCTTAACGCACAGAACCGACAATGAGCAGTTCTTC. Translated: CASSLTHRTDNEQFF.

This clonotype was seen ten or more times. The chain links TRBV7-9 to TRBJ2-1; a weak D match, TRBD1 (6 bases). V was cut by 4 bases and J by 9 bases, with 19 bases left in between. Germline CDR1 is SEHNR and CDR2 is FQNEAQ (reference sequence). This CDR3 has 15 residues. The CDR3 loop reads CASSSPRLPRGEQFF. The CDR3 DNA sequence: TGTGCCAGCAGCTCCCCGAGGCTACCCAGGGGTGAGCAGTTCTTC.

This clonotype came up a few times. The chain uses TRBV6-2 or TRBV6-3 and TRBJ2-3, with 7 bases aligning to TRBD1. There are 15 residues in the CDR3. Germline CDR1 is MNHEY and CDR2 is SVGEGT. The V and J ends lost 2 bases and 2 bases, in that order; junction bases with no gene match: 4. CDR3 DNA sequence: TGTGCCAGCAGTTACAGGGGGCCCTACACAGATACGCAGTATTTT. Protein sequence: CASSYRGPYTDTQYF.

The rearrangement links TRBV20-1 to TRBJ2-1; the D gene is possibly TRBD1 (5 bases). The CDR3 is 15 residues long. Germline V gene data show CDR1 as DFQATT and CDR2 as SNEGSKA (reference sequence). V lost 4 bases, J lost 7 bases, and 20 bases lay in between. CDR3 DNA sequence: TGCAGTGCTACCAGGGATCGGTGGGATACAAATGAGCAGTTCTTC. Amino acids: CSATRDRWDTNEQFF.

This clonotype occurred a few times. The CDR3 nucleotides read TGTGCCAGCAGCTCACCTAGGGCCCGCCGGGGAGATACGCAGTATTTT. Translation gives CASSSPRARRGDTQYF. This rearrangement joins TRBV13 to TRBJ2-3; D might be TRBD2 (5 bases). The germline V gene has CDR1 PRHDT and CDR2 FYEKMQ (reference sequence). The CDR3 covers 16 residues. V shed 4 bases and J shed 5 bases, with 19 bases lying between them. The variable domain in full, completed from reference TRBV13 and TRBJ2-3, reads AAGVIQSPRHLIKEKRETATLKCYPIPRHDTVYWYQQGPGQDPQFLISFYEKMQSDKGSIPDRFSAQQFSDYHSELNMSSLELGDSALYFCASSSPRARRGDTQYFGPGTRLTVL.

This clonotype has a count of ten or more. One end of the junction fails to match germline, which may point to a read error. The V and J genes are TRBV7-7 and TRBJ2-1, with D perhaps TRBD1 (6 bases). CDR3 length: 15 residues. CDR1 is SSHAT and CDR2 is FNYEAQ in the germline V gene (reference sequence). DNA for the CDR3: TGTGCTAGCAGCGCGGACAGTTCAATATGGAATGAGCAGTTCTTC. Translation: CASSADSSIWNEQFF.

This clonotype was detected a few times. The chain recombines TRBV5-1 with TRBJ1-6; D perhaps matches TRBD1 (5 bases). V was pared by 0 bases and J by 3 bases, with 7 bases between. Germline CDR1 SGHRS, CDR2 YFSETQ. This CDR3 is built from 15 residues. The CDR3 DNA is TGCGCCAGCAGCTTGGCGGGGGTCTATAATTCACCCCTCCACTTT. It translates to CASSLAGVYNSPLHF.

The rearrangement uses TRBV5-6 and TRBJ1-1; possibly TRBD1 for D (6 bases). The V gene lost 0 bases and the J gene lost 10 bases, with 10 bases spanning the gap. The V gene's germline CDR1 is SGHDT and CDR2 YYEEEE. The CDR3 consists of 12 residues. CDR3 amino acids: CASSLGRGPAFF. The CDR3 DNA follows: TGTGCCAGCAGCTTGGGACGGGGGCCAGCTTTCTTT.

This clonotype was recorded a few times. J is TRBJ2-1 and V is TRBV18; D is possibly TRBD2 (6 bases). The CDR3 is 15 residues long. V lost 3 bases, J lost 9 bases, and 18 bases lay in between. CDR1 is KGHSH and CDR2 is LQKENI in the germline V gene. Written as DNA, the CDR3 is TGTGCCAGCTCACCCAGCCGGGGGTCTGTGGGTGAGCAGTTCTTC. It yields the protein CASSPSRGSVGEQFF.

This chain links TRBV6-6 with TRBJ1-5; D call uncertain. The V and J ends lost 7 bases and 6 bases respectively, with 10 bases between them. CDR1 is MNHNY and CDR2 is SVGAGI in the germline V gene (reference sequence). The CDR3 loop spans 12 amino acids. The CDR3 loop reads CASTSTGQPQHF. Here the CDR3 DNA reads TGTGCCAGCACCTCAACCGGTCAGCCCCAGCATTTT.

The V and J genes are TRBV12-3 or TRBV12-4 and TRBJ2-1; TRBD2 matches 7 bases. V shed 7 bases, J shed 6 bases, and the junction held 15 bases outside the gene matches. The CDR3 is 16 residues long. CDR3 bases: TGTGCCAGCACCCCATCCGGGACTACTAAAGGCAATGAGCAGTTCTTC. Translation gives CASTPSGTTKGNEQFF.

This sequence joins TRBV9 and TRBJ2-1, with 8 bases aligning to TRBD1. The J segment lost 1 base and the V segment lost 1 base, leaving 10 bases of the junction unmatched. Germline V gene sequence: CDR1 SGDLS, CDR2 YYNGEE. The CDR3 runs 18 residues. The CDR3 coding sequence is TGTGCCAGCAGCGTAACAAGGCAGGGGGCGCGTTCCTACAATGAGCAGTTCTTC. Encoded protein: CASSVTRQGARSYNEQFF.

This clonotype was picked up many times. The V and J genes are TRBV7-6 and TRBJ2-1; 13 nucleotides line up with TRBD2. Germline trimming cut 4 bases from V and 5 bases from J; bases unmatched to any gene: 2. This CDR3 comprises 15 residues. The germline V gene has CDR1 SGHVS and CDR2 FNYEAQ. The CDR3 coding sequence is TGTGCCAGCAGCTCGACTAGCGGGGGGAACAATGAGCAGTTCTTC. Its protein is CASSSTSGGNNEQFF.

The V and J genes are TRBV6-5 and TRBJ1-6; weak D call: TRBD1 (5 bases). Germline lookup yields CDR1 MNHEY and CDR2 SVGAGI. The CDR3 has 13 amino acids. The CDR3 region has the DNA TGTCCGGCTGGGGGATCCGCCTACCGACCCCTCCACTTT. It specifies CPAGGSAYRPLHF.

In its sample, this clonotype was seen a few times. The chain is built from TRBV29-1 and TRBJ2-7; 9 bases line up with TRBD1. The J segment lost 6 bases and the V segment lost 5 bases, leaving 11 bases of the junction unmatched. The CDR3 has 14 residues. The germline V gene has CDR1 SQVTM and CDR2 ANQGSEA. In nucleotides, the CDR3 is TGCAGCGTTTCCGGGACAGGGTGGGGCGGCGAGCAGTACTTC. It encodes CSVSGTGWGGEQYF.